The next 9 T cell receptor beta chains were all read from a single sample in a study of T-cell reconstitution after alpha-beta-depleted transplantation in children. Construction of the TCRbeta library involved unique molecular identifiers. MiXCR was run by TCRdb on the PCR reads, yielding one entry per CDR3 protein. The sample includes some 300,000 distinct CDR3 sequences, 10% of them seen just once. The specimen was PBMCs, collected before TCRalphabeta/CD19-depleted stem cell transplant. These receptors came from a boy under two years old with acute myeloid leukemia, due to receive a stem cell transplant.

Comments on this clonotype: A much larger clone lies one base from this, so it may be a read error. The CDR3 coding sequence is TGTGCCAGCAGCTTCAAAGCGGGAGGACTCTACAATGAGCAGTTCTTC. Protein sequence: CASSFKAGGLYNEQFF. The V and J genes are TRBV7-2 and TRBJ2-1; 9 nucleotides match TRBD2. Germline V gene lookup returns CDR1 SGHTA and CDR2 FQGNSA. The CDR3 consists of 16 residues. Trimming removed 3 bases from V and 3 bases from J; junction bases left unmatched: 6.

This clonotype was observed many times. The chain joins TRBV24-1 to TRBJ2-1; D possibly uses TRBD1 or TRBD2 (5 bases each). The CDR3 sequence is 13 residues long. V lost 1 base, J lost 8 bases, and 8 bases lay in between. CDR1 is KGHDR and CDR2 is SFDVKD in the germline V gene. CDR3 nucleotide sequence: TGTGCCACCAGTGATTTTTGGGGGTATGAGCAGTTCTTC. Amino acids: CATSDFWGYEQFF.

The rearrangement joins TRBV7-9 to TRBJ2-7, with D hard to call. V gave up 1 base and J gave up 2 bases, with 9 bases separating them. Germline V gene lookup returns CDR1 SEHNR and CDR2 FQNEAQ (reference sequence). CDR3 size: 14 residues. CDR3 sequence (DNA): TGTGCCAGCAGCTTAGGCCCTCGGACCTACGAGCAGTACTTC. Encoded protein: CASSLGPRTYEQYF.

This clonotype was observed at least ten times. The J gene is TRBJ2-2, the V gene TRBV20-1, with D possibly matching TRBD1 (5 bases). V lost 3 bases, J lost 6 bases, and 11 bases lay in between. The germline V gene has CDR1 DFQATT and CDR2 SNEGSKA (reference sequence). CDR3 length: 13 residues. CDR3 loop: CSASRRVAGELFF. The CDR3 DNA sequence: TGCAGTGCTAGTCGCAGGGTGGCCGGGGAGCTGTTTTTT.

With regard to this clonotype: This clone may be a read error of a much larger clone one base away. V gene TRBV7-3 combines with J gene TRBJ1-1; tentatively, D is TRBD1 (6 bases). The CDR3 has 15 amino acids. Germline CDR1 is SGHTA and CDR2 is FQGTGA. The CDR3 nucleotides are TGTGTCAGCAGCTTAGGGGGATGGGCGTACACTGAAGCTTTCTTT. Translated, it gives CVSSLGGWAYTEAFF. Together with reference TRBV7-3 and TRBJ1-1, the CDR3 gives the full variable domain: GAGVSQTPSNKVTEKGKYVELRCDPISGHTALYWYRQSLGQGPEFLIYFQGTGAADDSGLPNDRFFAVRPEGSVSTLKIQRTERGDSAVYLCVSSLGGWAYTEAFFGQGTRLTVV.

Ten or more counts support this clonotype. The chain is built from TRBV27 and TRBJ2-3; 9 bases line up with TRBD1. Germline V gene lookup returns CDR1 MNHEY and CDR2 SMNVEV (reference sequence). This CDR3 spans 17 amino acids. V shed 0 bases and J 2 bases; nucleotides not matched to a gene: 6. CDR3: CASSLSGQGPHTDTQYF. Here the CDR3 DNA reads TGTGCCAGCAGTTTATCGGGACAGGGCCCACACACAGATACGCAGTATTTT.

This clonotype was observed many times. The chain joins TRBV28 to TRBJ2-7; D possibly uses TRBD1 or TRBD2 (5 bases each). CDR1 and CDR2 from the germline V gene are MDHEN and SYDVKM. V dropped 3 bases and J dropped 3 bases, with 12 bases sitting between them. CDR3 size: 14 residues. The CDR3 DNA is TGTGCCAGCAGTTTGGGGGAGAAGAACTACGAGCAGTACTTC. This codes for CASSLGEKNYEQYF.

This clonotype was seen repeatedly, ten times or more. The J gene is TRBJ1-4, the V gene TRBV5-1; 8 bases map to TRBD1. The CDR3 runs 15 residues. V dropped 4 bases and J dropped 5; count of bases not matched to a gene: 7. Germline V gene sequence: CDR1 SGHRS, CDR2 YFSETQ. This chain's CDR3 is CASSTGQGGNEKLFF. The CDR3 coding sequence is TGCGCCAGCAGCACTGGACAGGGAGGGAATGAAAAACTGTTTTTT.

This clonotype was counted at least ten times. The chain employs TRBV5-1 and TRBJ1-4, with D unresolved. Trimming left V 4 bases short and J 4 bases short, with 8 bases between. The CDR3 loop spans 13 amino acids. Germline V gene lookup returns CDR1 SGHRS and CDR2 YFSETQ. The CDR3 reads CASSDGVNEKLFF. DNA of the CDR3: TGCGCCAGCAGCGACGGAGTTAATGAAAAACTGTTTTTT.